This TCR beta chain was obtained from a study of shared clonotypes between healthy human individuals. General study findings and limits: Roughly 5% of naive CD4 clonotypes were shared across a handful of donors.

Many counts were recorded for this clone. Its antigen is as yet unknown. This specimen includes other DNA sequences encoding the same CDR3. Measured with immunoSEQ multiplex PCR; TCRdb has only the in-frame clones, and not every one. The sample contains a few hundred thousand clones, 73% of which appear only once. The germline V gene has CDR1 SQVTM and CDR2 ANQGSEA. The CDR3 is made up of 11 amino acids. Healthy and HIV-negative, the adult donors had no recent acute infections or vaccinations. Partitioning of CD4+ cells yielded a CD45RA+ naive subset and a CD45RA-negative memory subset. The TCR originated in a young man in good health. The chain links TRBV29-1 to TRBJ1-1, with D possibly matching TRBD1 (5 bases). The sequenced sample was memory CD4+ T cells sorted from blood. Subset: CD45RA-negative fraction. The CDR3 bases are TGCAGTTTCAATAAGGGGACTGAAGCTTTCTTT. Translation gives CSFNKGTEAFF.